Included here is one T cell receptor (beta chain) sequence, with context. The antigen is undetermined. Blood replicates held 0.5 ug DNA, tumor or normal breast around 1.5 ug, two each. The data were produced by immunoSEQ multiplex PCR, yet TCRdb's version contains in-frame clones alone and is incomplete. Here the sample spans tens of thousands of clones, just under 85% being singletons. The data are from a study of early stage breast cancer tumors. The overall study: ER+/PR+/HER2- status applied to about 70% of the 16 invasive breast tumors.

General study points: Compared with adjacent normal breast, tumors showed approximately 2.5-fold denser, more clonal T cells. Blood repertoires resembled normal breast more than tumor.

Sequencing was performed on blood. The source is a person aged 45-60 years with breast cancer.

CDR3 loop: CASSVGLFQETQYF. The CDR3 region has the DNA TGTGCCAGCAGCGTAGGACTATTCCAAGAGACCCAGTACTTC. The chain uses TRBV9 and TRBJ2-5, with D tentatively TRBD2 (5 bases). The length of the CDR3 is 14 residues. CDR1 and CDR2 (germline): SGDLS, YYNGEE. Trimming stripped 0 bases from V and 1 base from J, with 7 bases between.